This T cell receptor beta chain was documented in a study of tumor-infiltrating lymphocytes in primary liver carcinoma. Turning to the study itself: The tumors, T1-T3 N0M0 lesions, were about 4 to 11 cm across.

Making TCR beta cDNA involved around 500 ng total RNA and a constant-region primer. What produced the TCR beta libraries was three nested multiplex PCR rounds using slightly modified ARM-PCR. Rounds one and two of PCR, each of 9 to 11 cycles, were primed with TRBV1-TRBV30 forward primers and a C-beta reverse primer. MiXCR was run by TCRdb on the multiplex PCR reads, yielding one entry per CDR3 protein. The sample has approximately 80,000 distinct CDR3 sequences, roughly 71% seen once; the top ten hold around 24%. Regarding the study as a whole: Tumor-adjacent and tumor-blood pairs displayed less overlap than did pairs of tumor regions. Tumors carried a top-250-clone fraction significantly exceeding that of blood (p = 0.039).

The CDR3 is made up of 15 amino acids. From germline, CDR1 is MNHEY and CDR2 SVGEGT. This clonotype was seen a handful of times. As yet, its antigen is unknown. This clone may be a read error of a much larger clone one base away. Co-extraction yielded RNA and DNA from about 20-30 mg of unsorted bulk tissue. Surgeons resected the patients' primary liver carcinomas. The source is a man aged 40-50 years with primary liver carcinoma and hepatitis B virus infection. The sample taken for sequencing was tumor-adjacent normal liver tissue. V and J are TRBV6-2 or TRBV6-3 and TRBJ2-7; the match to TRBD2 covers 9 bases. DNA for the CDR3: TGTGTCAGCAGGACCATAGCGGGAGCCTCCTACGAGCAGTACTTC. Translating gives CVSRTIAGASYEQYF.